This TCR beta chain is from a study of blood T cell repertoires in COVID-19. Profiling relied on immunoSEQ multiplex PCR, and the TCRdb table lists in-frame clones only, not all of them. This table holds more than 300,000 clones, 70% to 90% found once. Sequences were obtained from peripheral blood. The clonotype originates from a woman in her twenties or thirties with COVID-19, enrolled during active disease.

The CDR3 protein is CASSQSKVSGGSNEQFF. The DNA of the CDR3 is TGCGCCAGCAGTCAATCGAAGGTTAGCGGGGGGTCCAATGAGCAGTTCTTC. J is TRBJ2-1 and V is TRBV23-1, with 10 bases matching TRBD2. TRBV23-1 is marked as an open reading frame, function uncertain. CDR3 length: 17 residues. The junction had 8 bases not matched to a gene; V was cut back by 0 bases and J by 6 bases.